The T cell receptor beta chain under discussion was sequenced for a study of chemoradiotherapy in HPV16-positive cancers. Sequencing used immunoSEQ multiplex PCR; TCRdb keeps in-frame clones, though not all of them. The sample lists tens of thousands of clones, 86% occurring once. Over chemoradiotherapy, repertoires were sampled more than once. The germline gives CDR1 MNHEY, CDR2 SVGAGI. This CDR3 comprises 14 residues. The V end was cut by 2 bases, the J end by 1 base, with 8 bases between. The chain couples TRBV6-5 to TRBJ1-2, with unresolved D. The source is a human donor with HPV-associated anogenital cancer. The specimen comprised blood, sampled from a patient who underwent chemoradiotherapy. DNA for the CDR3: TGTGCCAGCAGTTACGATGGCAGTAACTATGGCTACACCTTC. This gives the protein CASSYDGSNYGYTF.